This TCR beta chain came from a study of vaccination effects on CD4 cells after COVID-19. With respect to this clone: Its antigen is as yet unknown.

Antigen-specific CD4+ T cells were expanded (with viral peptide pools) by the ViraFEST assay ahead of sequencing. Subsequent to 10 days of culture, CD4+ T cells were isolated. The person had PCR-confirmed SARS-CoV-2 infection between March and December 2020. Repertoires were generated with immunoSEQ multiplex PCR, while TCRdb's copy carries only in-frame clones and drops some. The sample shows tens of thousands of clones, roughly two thirds of them seen only once. Germline CDR1 MNHNY, CDR2 SVGAGI (reference sequence). V dropped 2 bases and J dropped 0 bases, with 10 bases sitting between them. The CDR3 consists of 16 residues.

Sequenced here: CD4+ T cells from PBMCs cultured with SARS-CoV-2 spike peptides, sampled before COVID-19 vaccination. The chain is built from TRBV6-6 and TRBJ1-4; possible D gene TRBD1, 6 bases. This TCR came from a human donor who had a prior SARS-CoV-2 infection. The CDR3 DNA reads as TGTGCCAGCAGTTACGGTCGGACAGCAACTAATGAAAAACTGTTTTTT. This encodes CASSYGRTATNEKLFF.